The 10 T cell receptor beta chains in this list originate from one sample, sequenced in a study of blood T cell repertoires in COVID-19. TCRdb's table, derived via immunoSEQ multiplex PCR, lists solely in-frame clones and lacks some. The top ten clones hold 12% of a sample with 190,000 or so clones, about three quarters of them seen once. The sample taken for sequencing was peripheral blood. Source of these receptors: a woman older than 75 with COVID-19, enrolled during active disease.

The chain combines TRBV10-3 with TRBJ1-6, with TRBD1 matching over 7 bases. After removal of 10 bases from V and 9 bases from J, the junction contained 9 bases not matched to a gene. CDR1 is ENHRY, CDR2 SYGVKD, per germline. This CDR3 region has 13 residues. CDR3 loop: CATRDRVGSPLHF. The CDR3 nucleotides read TGTGCCACGAGAGACAGGGTGGGTTCACCCCTCCACTTT.

This sequence joins TRBV5-1 and TRBJ1-4; 10 nucleotides line up with TRBD1. V lost 4 bases and J lost 6; bases outside the gene matches: 3. The CDR3 contains 14 residues. The germline CDR1 and CDR2 sequences are SGHRS and YFSETQ. The CDR3 DNA sequence: TGCGCCAGCAGCCCCGGGACAGGGGATGAAAAACTGTTTTTT. Its protein is CASSPGTGDEKLFF.

The chain carries TRBV5-6 and TRBJ1-2; unclear D gene. CDR1 is SGHDT and CDR2 is YYEEEE in the germline V gene. The CDR3 spans 12 residues. V lost 1 base to trimming and J lost 3 bases, with 4 bases between them. CDR3 nucleotides: TGTGCCAGCAGCTTGCCCTACTATGGCTACACCTTC. Translated, it gives CASSLPYYGYTF.

This clone has only a few counts. V usage is TRBV19 and J usage is TRBJ2-7; D remains ambiguous. From germline, CDR1 is LNHDA and CDR2 SQIVND (reference sequence). The CDR3 is 12 residues long. V gave up 6 bases and J gave up 4 bases, with 10 bases separating them. The CDR3 region is CASSPGGYEQYF. The CDR3 nucleotides are TGTGCCAGTAGCCCAGGTGGGTACGAGCAGTACTTC. The variable domain in full, with the rest retrieved from reference TRBV19 and TRBJ2-7, is DGGITQSPKYLFRKEGQNVTLSCEQNLNHDAMYWYRQDPGQGLRLIYYSQIVNDFQKGDIAEGYSVSREKKESFPLTVTSAQKNPTAFYLCASSPGGYEQYFGPGTRLTVT.

The rearrangement joins TRBV5-1 to TRBJ2-1; 10 bases are a match to TRBD2. The CDR3 runs to 15 residues. With 2 bases clipped from V and 4 bases from J, the junction kept 3 bases outside the gene matches. In germline, CDR1 is SGHRS, CDR2 YFSETQ. This CDR3 is CASSLAGGTYNEQFF. CDR3 nucleotide sequence: TGCGCCAGCAGCTTAGCGGGGGGGACGTACAATGAGCAGTTCTTC.

The gene calls are TRBV9 and TRBJ2-2, with a weak D call TRBD1 (6 bases). V gave up 0 bases and J gave up 8 bases, with 11 bases separating them. Germline V gene sequence: CDR1 SGDLS, CDR2 YYNGEE. This CDR3 is built from 14 residues. The CDR3 DNA reads as TGTGCCAGCAGCGTAGATTCGGGGACAGGGGAGCTGTTTTTT. Its translation: CASSVDSGTGELFF.

V usage is TRBV27 and J usage is TRBJ1-1; D is uncertain. Germline CDR1 is MNHEY and CDR2 is SMNVEV (reference sequence). V lost 3 bases and J lost 3, with 14 bases in between. The CDR3 length is 15 residues. CDR3 DNA: TGTGCCAGCAGTTTGGTTTCCCCCGGGGACACTGAAGCTTTCTTT. It translates to CASSLVSPGDTEAFF.

This clone was picked up a small number of times. The V gene is TRBV5-1, the J gene TRBJ2-3, with D perhaps TRBD1 (6 bases). The CDR3 contains 15 residues. The V and J ends lost 2 bases and 4 bases respectively, with 14 bases between them. Per germline, CDR1 SGHRS and CDR2 YFSETQ. The DNA for the CDR3 is TGCGCCAGCAGCTTTTGGGGACAAACGTCAGATACGCAGTATTTT. Its translation is CASSFWGQTSDTQYF.

The J gene is TRBJ2-7, the V gene TRBV27, with D possibly TRBD2 on 5 matching bases. From germline, CDR1 is MNHEY and CDR2 SMNVEV (reference sequence). This CDR3 is 15 amino acids long. Trimming removed 2 bases from V and 3 bases from J, with 14 bases in between. CDR3 DNA: TGTGCCAGCAGTTTAAAGAAGGGAGAGAACTACGAGCAGTACTTC. The encoded protein is CASSLKKGENYEQYF.

This clone was seen a handful of times. The chain uses TRBV27 and TRBJ2-1; weak D call: TRBD2 (6 bases). The V end was cut by 2 bases, the J end by 3 bases, with 11 bases between. Looked up from germline, CDR1 is MNHEY and CDR2 is SMNVEV (reference sequence). The CDR3 consists of 15 residues. The CDR3 sequence: CASSLIGGNYNEQFF. CDR3 bases: TGTGCCAGCAGTTTAATCGGGGGTAACTACAATGAGCAGTTCTTC.